The clone carrying this T cell receptor (beta chain) was counted between two and nine times. Its specificity is unknown. This entry is derived from a study of blood T cells in healthy people across ages. A second PCR, run for roughly 6 to 11 cycles, used a sample-barcoded 5' primer plus a J-beta primer mix. TCRdb reprocessed the 5' RACE reads via MiXCR and lists one record per CDR3 protein. The sample has about 1.6 million distinct CDR3 sequences; around 35% are singletons. Drawing of peripheral blood yielded about 9.6 milliliters from each donor. Study-wide results and caveats: Unsorted PBMC input precluded a conclusive naive versus antigen-experienced comparison. Observed TCR beta diversity showed a strong correlation with the percentage of naive T cells as measured by flow cytometry.

The source of this sequence is a woman in her twenties or thirties in good health. Sequencing was carried out using blood.

The DNA of the CDR3 is TGCAGTGCTAGGCGGGGATTTCGCGTGAACACTGAAGCTTTCTTT. Translating it yields CSARRGFRVNTEAFF. V and J are TRBV20-1 and TRBJ1-1; D call uncertain. The germline gives CDR1 DFQATT, CDR2 SNEGSKA (reference sequence). The CDR3 sequence is 15 residues long. V was clipped by 3 bases and J by 0 bases, with 14 bases between them.